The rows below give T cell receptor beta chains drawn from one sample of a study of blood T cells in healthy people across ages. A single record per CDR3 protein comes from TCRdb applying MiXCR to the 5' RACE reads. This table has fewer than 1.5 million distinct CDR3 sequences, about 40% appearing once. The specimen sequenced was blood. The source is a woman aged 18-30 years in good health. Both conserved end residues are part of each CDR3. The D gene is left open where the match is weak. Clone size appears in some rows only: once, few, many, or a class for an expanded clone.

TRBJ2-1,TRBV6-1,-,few,TGTGCCGCGGGGCGGCCTTCCAGCTCCTACAATGAGCAGTTCTTC,CAAGRPSSSYNEQFF
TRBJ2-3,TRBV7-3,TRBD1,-,TGTGCCAGCAGCCCGGGACAGCCACGCACAGATACGCAGTATTTT,CASSPGQPRTDTQYF
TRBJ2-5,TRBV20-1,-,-,TGCAGTGCTAGTAAATTGGCAGGGGGGGAGACCCAGTACTTC,CSASKLAGGETQYF
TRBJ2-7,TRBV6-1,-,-,TGTGCCAGCAGTGAAGCCGCAGGAGCCGAGCAGTACTTC,CASSEAAGAEQYF
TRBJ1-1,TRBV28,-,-,TGTGCCAGCAGCCGGGCGAACGGGAACACTGAAGCTTTCTTT,CASSRANGNTEAFF
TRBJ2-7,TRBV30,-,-,TGTGCCTGGATACGGTTCTGGGACCTCTCCTACGAGCAGTACTTC,CAWIRFWDLSYEQYF
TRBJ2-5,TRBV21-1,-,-,TGTGCCAGCAGCAACTGTTCTAGCGGGAGGGGCTTCCAAGAGACCCAGTACTTC,CASSNCSSGRGFQETQYF
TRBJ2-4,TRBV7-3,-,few,TGTGCCAGCAGCTTAACCCCCAGGGGCGGAGGCAAAAACATTCAGTACTTC,CASSLTPRGGGKNIQYF
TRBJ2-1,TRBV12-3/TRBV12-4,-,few,TGTGCCAGCAGTTCCATTCTAGGTGAGCAGTTCTTC,CASSSILGEQFF
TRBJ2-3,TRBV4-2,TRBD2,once,TGTGCCAGCAGCCTTGGGGGGAGCGGGGGGATCACAGCTACGCAGTATTTT,CASSLGGSGGITATQYF
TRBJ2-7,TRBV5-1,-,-,TGCGCCAGCAGCTATGAGGACAGCTCCTACAATGAGCAGTACTTC,CASSYEDSSYNEQYF
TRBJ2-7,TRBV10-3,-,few,TGTGCCACGTCGGGGGCCAATGGGGAGCAGTACTTC,CATSGANGEQYF
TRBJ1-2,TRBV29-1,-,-,TGCAGCGCGGGGGGAGGAGGTAACTATGGCTACACCTTC,CSAGGGGNYGYTF
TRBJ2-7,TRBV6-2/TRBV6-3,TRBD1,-,TGTGCCAGCACGGGAGCAGGGGGCAGGAACGAGCAGTACTTC,CASTGAGGRNEQYF
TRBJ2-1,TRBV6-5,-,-,TGTGCCAGCGCCCCTCAGGGGTACGCCTACAATGAGCAGTTCTTC,CASAPQGYAYNEQFF
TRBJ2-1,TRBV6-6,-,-,TGTGCCAGCATTCAGCTCCCGGGACGCCACAATGAGCAGTTCTTC,CASIQLPGRHNEQFF
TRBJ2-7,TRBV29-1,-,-,TGCAGCGCCAAACGGGACTTCGGCCCCGAGCAGTACTTC,CSAKRDFGPEQYF